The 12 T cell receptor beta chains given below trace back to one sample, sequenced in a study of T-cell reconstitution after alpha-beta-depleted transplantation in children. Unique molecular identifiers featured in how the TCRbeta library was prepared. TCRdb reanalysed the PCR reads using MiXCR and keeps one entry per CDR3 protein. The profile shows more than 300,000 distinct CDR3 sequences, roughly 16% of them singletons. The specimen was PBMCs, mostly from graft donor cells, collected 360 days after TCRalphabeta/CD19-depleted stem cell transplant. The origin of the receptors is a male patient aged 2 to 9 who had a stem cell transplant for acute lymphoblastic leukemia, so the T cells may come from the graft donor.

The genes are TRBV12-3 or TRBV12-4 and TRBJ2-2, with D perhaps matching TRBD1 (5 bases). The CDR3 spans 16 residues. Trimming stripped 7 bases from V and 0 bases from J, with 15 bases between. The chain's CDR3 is CASTPTVGTNTGELFF. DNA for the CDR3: TGTGCCAGCACCCCGACAGTTGGGACGAACACCGGGGAGCTGTTTTTT.

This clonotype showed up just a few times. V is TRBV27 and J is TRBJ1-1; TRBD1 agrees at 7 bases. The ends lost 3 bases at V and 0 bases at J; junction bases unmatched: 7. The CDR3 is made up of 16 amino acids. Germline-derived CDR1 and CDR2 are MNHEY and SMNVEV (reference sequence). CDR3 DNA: TGTGCCAGCAGTTTCGGGACAGAAACGATGAACACTGAAGCTTTCTTT. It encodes CASSFGTETMNTEAFF.

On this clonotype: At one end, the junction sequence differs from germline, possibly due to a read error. The DNA for the CDR3 is TGTGCCTGCAGTCCCCGCAGGGGAGGTGCGTGGGACCAAGAGACCCAGTACTTC. This encodes CACSPRRGGAWDQETQYF. The chain uses TRBV12-3 or TRBV12-4 and TRBJ2-5, with D perhaps being TRBD1 or TRBD2 (6 bases each). This CDR3 is 18 amino acids long.

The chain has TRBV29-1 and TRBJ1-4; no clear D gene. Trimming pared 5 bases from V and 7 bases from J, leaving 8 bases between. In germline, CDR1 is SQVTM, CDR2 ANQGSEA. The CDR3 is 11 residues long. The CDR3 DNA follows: TGCAGCGTTCTACGAGGTGAAAAACTGTTTTTT. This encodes CSVLRGEKLFF.

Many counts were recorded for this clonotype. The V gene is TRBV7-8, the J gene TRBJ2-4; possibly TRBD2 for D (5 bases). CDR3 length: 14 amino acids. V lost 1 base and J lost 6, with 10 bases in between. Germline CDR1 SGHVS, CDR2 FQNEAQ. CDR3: CASSLGGSLNIQYF. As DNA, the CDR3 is TGTGCCAGCAGCTTAGGAGGGTCGTTAAACATTCAGTACTTC.

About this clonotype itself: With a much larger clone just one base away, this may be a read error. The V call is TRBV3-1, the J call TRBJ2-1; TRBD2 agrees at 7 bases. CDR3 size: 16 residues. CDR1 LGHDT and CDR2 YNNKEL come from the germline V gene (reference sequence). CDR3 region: CASGHAPSGTYNEQFF. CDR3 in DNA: TGTGCCAGCGGCCATGCTCCTAGCGGTACCTACAATGAGCAGTTCTTC.

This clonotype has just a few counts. CDR3 residues: CASSFGGQSNYGYTF. As DNA, the CDR3 is TGTGCCAGCAGTTTCGGGGGACAGTCTAACTATGGCTACACCTTC. The V gene is TRBV27, the J gene TRBJ1-2, with 7 bases matching TRBD1. V shed 3 bases and J 0 bases; nucleotides not matched to a gene: 4. The CDR3 contains 15 residues. CDR1 MNHEY and CDR2 SMNVEV come from the germline V gene (reference sequence).

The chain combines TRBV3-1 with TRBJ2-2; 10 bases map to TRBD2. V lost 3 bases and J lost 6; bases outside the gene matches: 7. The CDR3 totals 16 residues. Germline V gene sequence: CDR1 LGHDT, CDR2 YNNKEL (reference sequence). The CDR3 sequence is CASSHGGLAIPGELFF. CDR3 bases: TGTGCCAGCAGCCATGGGGGACTAGCGATCCCCGGGGAGCTGTTTTTT.

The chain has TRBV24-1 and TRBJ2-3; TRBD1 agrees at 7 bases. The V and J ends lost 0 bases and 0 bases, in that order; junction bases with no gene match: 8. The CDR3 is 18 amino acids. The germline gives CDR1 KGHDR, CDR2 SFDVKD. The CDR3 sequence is CATSDLPTGVGSTDTQYF. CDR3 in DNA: TGTGCCACCAGTGATTTGCCAACAGGGGTTGGAAGCACAGATACGCAGTATTTT.

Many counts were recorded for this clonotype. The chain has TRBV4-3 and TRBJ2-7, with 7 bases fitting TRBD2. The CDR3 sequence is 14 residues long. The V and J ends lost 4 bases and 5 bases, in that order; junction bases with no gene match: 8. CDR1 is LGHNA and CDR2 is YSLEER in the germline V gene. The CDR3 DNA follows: TGCGCCAGCAGCCCTCCCGGGGGGTCAGACGAGCAGTACTTC. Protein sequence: CASSPPGGSDEQYF.

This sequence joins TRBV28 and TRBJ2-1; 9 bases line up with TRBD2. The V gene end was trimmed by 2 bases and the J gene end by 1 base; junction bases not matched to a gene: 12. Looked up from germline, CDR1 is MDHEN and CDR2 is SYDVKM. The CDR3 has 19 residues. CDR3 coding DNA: TGTGCCAGCAGTTTAGGGACTAGCTTCGCTGGGGGATCCTACAATGAGCAGTTCTTC. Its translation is CASSLGTSFAGGSYNEQFF.

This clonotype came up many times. CDR3 nucleotide sequence: TGCAGTGCTAGTGTTACTAGCGGGAGGTTAAATGAGCAGTTCTTC. This codes for CSASVTSGRLNEQFF. J is TRBJ2-1 and V is TRBV20-1; 12 nucleotides agree with TRBD2. V was pared by 3 bases and J by 7 bases, with 7 bases of the junction left unmatched. CDR3 size: 15 residues. CDR1 and CDR2 (germline): DFQATT, SNEGSKA (reference sequence).